This T cell receptor beta chain was found in a study of blood T cells in healthy people across ages. Turning to this clonotype: Its antigen is unknown.

Regarding the study as a whole: The unknown donor CMV status may have confounded expanded clonotype changes.

Using a J-beta primer mix together with a sample-barcoded 5' primer, a second PCR was run for about 7 to 12 cycles. TCRdb called the 5' RACE reads again in MiXCR, with one record for every CDR3 protein. The repertoire has about 720,000 distinct CDR3 sequences, 20% to 25% of them found once; the top ten carry 3% to 4.5%. The CDR3 sequence is 15 residues long. The V gene lost 1 base and the J gene lost 0 bases, with 8 bases spanning the gap. Germline CDR1 is SGDLS and CDR2 is YYNGEE. Every sample had a minimum of 6.5 million PBMCs isolated. This sample was shared with a second study, whose subject was T cells of mothers and their children. This second report adds: Per child, about 3 million TCR beta CDR3 reads were obtained, against over 8.5 million per mother. Sequencing revealed no T cell clones that were persistent and microchimeric.

The TCR sequence derives from a boy aged 5-17 years in good health. The chain is built from TRBV9 and TRBJ2-1; D is unresolved. The source material was blood. CDR3 nucleotide sequence: TGTGCCAGCAGCGTAAGAGACGCCTCCTACAATGAGCAGTTCTTC. Residues: CASSVRDASYNEQFF.